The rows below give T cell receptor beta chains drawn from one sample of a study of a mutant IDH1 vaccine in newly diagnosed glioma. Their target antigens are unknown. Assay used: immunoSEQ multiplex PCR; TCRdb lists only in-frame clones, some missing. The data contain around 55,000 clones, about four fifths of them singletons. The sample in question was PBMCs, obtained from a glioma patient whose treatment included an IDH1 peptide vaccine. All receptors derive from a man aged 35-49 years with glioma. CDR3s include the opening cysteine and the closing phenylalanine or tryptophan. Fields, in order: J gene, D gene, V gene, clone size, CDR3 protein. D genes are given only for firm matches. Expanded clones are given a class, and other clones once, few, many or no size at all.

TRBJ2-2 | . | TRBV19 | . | CASSPLGGNTGELFF
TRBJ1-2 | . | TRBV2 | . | CASRDGGYTF
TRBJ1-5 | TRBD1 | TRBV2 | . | CASSYRTGVTGAQHF
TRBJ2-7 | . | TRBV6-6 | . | CASSYKKDSPYEQYF
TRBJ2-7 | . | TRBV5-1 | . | CASSLHGPQGSYEQYF
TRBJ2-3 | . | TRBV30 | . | CAWTWGGPGGTDTQYF
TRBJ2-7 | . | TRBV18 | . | CASSPQQDNEQYF
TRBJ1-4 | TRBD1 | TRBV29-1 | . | CSVSTGGLATNEKLFF
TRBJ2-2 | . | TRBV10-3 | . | CAISIDRTFTGELFF
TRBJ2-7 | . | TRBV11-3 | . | CASSASGQSSYEQYF
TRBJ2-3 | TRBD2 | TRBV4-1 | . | CASSHGPRAGGHSDTQYF
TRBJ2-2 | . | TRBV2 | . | CASSVVAGELFF
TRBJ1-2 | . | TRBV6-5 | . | CASSYTQTGDGYTF
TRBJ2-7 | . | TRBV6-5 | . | CASSPTPGPPYEQYF
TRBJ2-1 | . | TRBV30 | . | CAWSLKGYEQFF
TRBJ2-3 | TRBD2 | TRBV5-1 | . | CASSQRGGLGDTQYF
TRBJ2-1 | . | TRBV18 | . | CASSQLTDEQFF
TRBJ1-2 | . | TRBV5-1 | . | CASSLGTPGTNYGYTF
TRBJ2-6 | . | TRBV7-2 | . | CASRQMRGSGANVLTF
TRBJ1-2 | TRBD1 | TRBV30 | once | CAWSGTGEVPGYTF
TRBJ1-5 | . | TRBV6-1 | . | CASRAGLASNQPQHF
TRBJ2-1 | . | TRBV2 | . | CASRVAYNEQFF
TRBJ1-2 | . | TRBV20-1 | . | CSAIMGRGYTF
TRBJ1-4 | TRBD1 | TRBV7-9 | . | CASSSSGGMREKLFF
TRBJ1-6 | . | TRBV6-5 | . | CASSYGPNRGNSPLHF
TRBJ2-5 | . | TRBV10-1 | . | CASSESRELQETQYF
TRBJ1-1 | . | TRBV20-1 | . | CSSKGLTEAFF
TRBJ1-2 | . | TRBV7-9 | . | CASSPNSLYGYTF
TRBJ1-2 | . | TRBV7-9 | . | CASSLGRGEFGANYGYTF
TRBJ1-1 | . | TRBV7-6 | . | CASSLTVNTEAFF
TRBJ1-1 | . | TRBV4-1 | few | CASSQTPDSMNTEAFF
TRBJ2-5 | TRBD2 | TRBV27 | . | CASSTWTSGGLETQYF
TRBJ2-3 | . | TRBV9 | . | CASSRGDWTDTQYF
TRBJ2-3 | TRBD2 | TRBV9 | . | CASSRGIAGTPTDTQYF
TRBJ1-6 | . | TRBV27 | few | CASSSRGRNNSPLHF
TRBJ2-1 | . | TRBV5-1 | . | CASSLPGANEQFF
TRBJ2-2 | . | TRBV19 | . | CASSFGANTGELFF
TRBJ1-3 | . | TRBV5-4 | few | CASSLGRGSGNTIYF
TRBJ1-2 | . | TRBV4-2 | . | CASSQEGGNSNYGYTF